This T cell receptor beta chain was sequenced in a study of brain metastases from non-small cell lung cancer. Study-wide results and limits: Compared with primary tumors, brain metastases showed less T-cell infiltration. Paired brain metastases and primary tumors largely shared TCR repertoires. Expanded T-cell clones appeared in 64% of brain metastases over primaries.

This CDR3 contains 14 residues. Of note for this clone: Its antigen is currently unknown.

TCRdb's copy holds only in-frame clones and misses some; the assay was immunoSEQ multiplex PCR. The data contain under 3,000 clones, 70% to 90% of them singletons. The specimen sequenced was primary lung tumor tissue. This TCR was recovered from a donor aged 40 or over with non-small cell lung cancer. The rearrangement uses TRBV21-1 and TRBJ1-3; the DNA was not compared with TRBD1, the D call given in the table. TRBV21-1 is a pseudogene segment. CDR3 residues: CASRKKGAGNTIYF. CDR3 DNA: TGTGCCAGCAGGAAAAAAGGGGCTGGAAACACCATATATTTT.